The rows below give T cell receptor beta chains drawn from one sample of a study of response to subunit inactivated influenza vaccine. MiXCR was run by TCRdb on the RT-PCR reads, yielding one entry per CDR3 protein. The table shows about 310,000 distinct CDR3 sequences, with about 20% occurring only once. Sequenced here: PBMCs from blood, sampled around 22 months after vaccination. The receptor set was obtained from a man aged 50 to 69 who received an inactivated influenza vaccine. The CDR3 runs from the conserved cysteine through the conserved F or W. D genes are given only for firm matches. A clone size is listed for some rows: how often the clone was seen (once, few, many), or a class if it is expanded.

v_call: TRBV18
j_call: TRBJ1-4
clone_size: few
d_call: TRBD1
cdr3_nt: TGTGCCAGCCGTTTGGACAGGCTGAATGAAAAACTGTTTTTT
cdr3_aa: CASRLDRLNEKLFF

v_call: TRBV20-1
j_call: TRBJ2-2
clone_size: NA
d_call: NA
cdr3_nt: TGCAGTGCTAAAAGACAGAACACCGGGGAGCTGTTTTTT
cdr3_aa: CSAKRQNTGELFF

v_call: TRBV5-1
j_call: TRBJ1-2
clone_size: few
d_call: NA
cdr3_nt: TGCGCCAGCAGCCCCGGGGAGCTTCTCGACTATGGCTACACCTTC
cdr3_aa: CASSPGELLDYGYTF

v_call: TRBV20-1
j_call: TRBJ2-7
clone_size: few
d_call: NA
cdr3_nt: TGCAGTGCTAGAGATGTCGGGGGTAGTCAGGTCTACGAGCAGTACTTC
cdr3_aa: CSARDVGGSQVYEQYF

v_call: TRBV14
j_call: TRBJ1-2
clone_size: NA
d_call: NA
cdr3_nt: TGTGCCAGCAGCCAAGAGGCAGTCTACTATGGCTACACCTTC
cdr3_aa: CASSQEAVYYGYTF

v_call: TRBV3-1
j_call: TRBJ2-1
clone_size: NA
d_call: NA
cdr3_nt: TGTGCCAGCAGCCAACCTCGTTCGATCCCGGGGGACGCATACTACAATGAGCAGTTCTTC
cdr3_aa: CASSQPRSIPGDAYYNEQFF

v_call: TRBV29-1
j_call: TRBJ1-1
clone_size: few
d_call: NA
cdr3_nt: TGCAGCGTCGCAGAGGAAGACAGGTTTTTACCCATGAACACTGAAGCTTTCTTT
cdr3_aa: CSVAEEDRFLPMNTEAFF

v_call: TRBV5-6
j_call: TRBJ2-2
clone_size: few
d_call: NA
cdr3_nt: TGTGCCAGCAGCTCGTGGACTCTAGACACCGGGGAGCTGTTTTTT
cdr3_aa: CASSSWTLDTGELFF

v_call: TRBV2
j_call: TRBJ2-3
clone_size: few
d_call: TRBD2
cdr3_nt: TGTGCCAGCAGTCGACTAGCGGGAGGGCCAGCAGATACGCAGTATTTT
cdr3_aa: CASSRLAGGPADTQYF

v_call: TRBV12-3/TRBV12-4
j_call: TRBJ1-6
clone_size: few
d_call: NA
cdr3_nt: TGTGCCAGCAGTACGGCCAGGGGATCACCCCTCCACTTT
cdr3_aa: CASSTARGSPLHF

v_call: TRBV5-1
j_call: TRBJ2-1
clone_size: few
d_call: TRBD2
cdr3_nt: TGCGCCAGCAGCTTGCCTAGCGGGGGCTCCTACAATGAGCAGTTCTTC
cdr3_aa: CASSLPSGGSYNEQFF

v_call: TRBV19
j_call: TRBJ1-5
clone_size: many
d_call: TRBD1
cdr3_nt: TGTGCCAGTAGTGCCGGGACAGGGGGCGCGCAGCCCCAGCATTTT
cdr3_aa: CASSAGTGGAQPQHF

v_call: TRBV5-1
j_call: TRBJ2-3
clone_size: NA
d_call: NA
cdr3_nt: TGCGCCAGCAGCTTGGACTCTCGCCAGTATTTT
cdr3_aa: CASSLDSRQYF

v_call: TRBV6-1
j_call: TRBJ2-7
clone_size: NA
d_call: TRBD2
cdr3_nt: TGTGCCAGCAGTGAAGCGCTAGCGGACTCCTACGAGCAGTACTTC
cdr3_aa: CASSEALADSYEQYF

v_call: TRBV7-2
j_call: TRBJ1-6
clone_size: few
d_call: NA
cdr3_nt: TGTGCCAGCAGAAGGACCGGGCACATGTTTTCACCCCTCCACTTT
cdr3_aa: CASRRTGHMFSPLHF

v_call: TRBV16
j_call: TRBJ1-2
clone_size: NA
d_call: NA
cdr3_nt: TGTGCCAGCAGCCAAGGGACCGAAGACGGCTACACCTTC
cdr3_aa: CASSQGTEDGYTF

v_call: TRBV20-1
j_call: TRBJ2-2
clone_size: NA
d_call: NA
cdr3_nt: TGCAGTGCTCCCCGGCCCCTAAGCGGGGAGCTGTTTTTT
cdr3_aa: CSAPRPLSGELFF

v_call: TRBV5-1
j_call: TRBJ2-1
clone_size: once
d_call: NA
cdr3_nt: TGCGCCAGCAGCTTGGGGCGGGGAAAATACAATGAGCAGTTCTTC
cdr3_aa: CASSLGRGKYNEQFF

v_call: TRBV20-1
j_call: TRBJ2-1
clone_size: NA
d_call: NA
cdr3_nt: TGCAGTGCTATATACAGGGATTACAATGAGCAGTTCTTC
cdr3_aa: CSAIYRDYNEQFF

v_call: TRBV20-1
j_call: TRBJ2-7
clone_size: NA
d_call: NA
cdr3_nt: TGCAGTGCCTCGGGACATAAGAAGAACGAGCAGTACTTC
cdr3_aa: CSASGHKKNEQYF

v_call: TRBV20-1
j_call: TRBJ1-5
clone_size: NA
d_call: TRBD1
cdr3_nt: TGCAGTGCTAGAGGACAGGGAGCAAGCAATCAGCGCCAGCATTTT
cdr3_aa: CSARGQGASNQRQHF

v_call: TRBV28
j_call: TRBJ1-2
clone_size: NA
d_call: TRBD1
cdr3_nt: TGTGCCAGCAGACTTACAGGGGAAGGCTACACCTTC
cdr3_aa: CASRLTGEGYTF

v_call: TRBV28
j_call: TRBJ2-2
clone_size: NA
d_call: NA
cdr3_nt: TGTGCCAGCAGTGGATCAGTCACCGGGGAGCTGTTTTTT
cdr3_aa: CASSGSVTGELFF

v_call: TRBV29-1
j_call: TRBJ2-7
clone_size: NA
d_call: TRBD2
cdr3_nt: TGCAGCGTTGAAATCCCCCTAGCGGGATCCGTAACTTACGAGCAGTACTTC
cdr3_aa: CSVEIPLAGSVTYEQYF

v_call: TRBV4-1
j_call: TRBJ2-1
clone_size: few
d_call: TRBD2
cdr3_nt: TGCGCCAGCAGCCTATTGATGGTTTGGCTAGCGGGCGAAAATGAGCAGTTCTTC
cdr3_aa: CASSLLMVWLAGENEQFF

v_call: TRBV25-1
j_call: TRBJ1-3
clone_size: NA
d_call: NA
cdr3_nt: TGTGCCAGCAGTGATGCTAGTGACTCTGGAAACACCATATATTTT
cdr3_aa: CASSDASDSGNTIYF

v_call: TRBV20-1
j_call: TRBJ1-2
clone_size: few
d_call: TRBD1
cdr3_nt: TGCAGTGCGGGAGGGACAGGGGGGGTCTATGGCTACACCTTC
cdr3_aa: CSAGGTGGVYGYTF

v_call: TRBV12-3/TRBV12-4
j_call: TRBJ1-1
clone_size: NA
d_call: NA
cdr3_nt: TGTGCCAGCAGCCAAACATGGGGCGGGAGAGGGTGGACTGAAGCTTTCTTT
cdr3_aa: CASSQTWGGRGWTEAFF

v_call: TRBV5-8
j_call: TRBJ2-1
clone_size: NA
d_call: NA
cdr3_nt: TGTGCCAGCAAAAGTCGACCCTACAATGAGCAGTTCTTC
cdr3_aa: CASKSRPYNEQFF

v_call: TRBV4-2
j_call: TRBJ1-2
clone_size: NA
d_call: NA
cdr3_nt: TGTGCCAGCAGCCAAGATGTCGGGGGGGACTATGGCTACACCTTC
cdr3_aa: CASSQDVGGDYGYTF

v_call: TRBV6-6
j_call: TRBJ1-5
clone_size: few
d_call: NA
cdr3_nt: TGTGCCAGCGGGCGGGAAAGGAATCAGCCCCAGCATTTT
cdr3_aa: CASGRERNQPQHF

v_call: TRBV29-1
j_call: TRBJ2-5
clone_size: NA
d_call: TRBD2
cdr3_nt: TGCAGCGTTCTGCGGCAGGGAGGGAGAGAGACCCAGTACTTC
cdr3_aa: CSVLRQGGRETQYF

v_call: TRBV18
j_call: TRBJ1-1
clone_size: NA
d_call: NA
cdr3_nt: TGTGCCAGCTCACCAAACTTGGCATCGCGAGGGGGCACTGAAGCTTTCTTT
cdr3_aa: CASSPNLASRGGTEAFF

v_call: TRBV11-2
j_call: TRBJ1-1
clone_size: few
d_call: NA
cdr3_nt: TGTGCCAGCAGCACGGGGAACCTGATGGGCACTGAAGCTTTCTTT
cdr3_aa: CASSTGNLMGTEAFF

v_call: TRBV20-1
j_call: TRBJ1-2
clone_size: NA
d_call: NA
cdr3_nt: TGCAGTGCTAGTGACATGGGACCGAGCTATGGCTACACCTTC
cdr3_aa: CSASDMGPSYGYTF

v_call: TRBV7-9
j_call: TRBJ2-5
clone_size: NA
d_call: NA
cdr3_nt: TGTGCCAGCAGCTTAGCGCCTTCGGGGGTGGAAGAGACCCAGTACTTC
cdr3_aa: CASSLAPSGVEETQYF

v_call: TRBV6-1
j_call: TRBJ2-7
clone_size: NA
d_call: TRBD1
cdr3_nt: TGTGCCAGCAGTCTGGACAGGCACTCCTACGAGCAGTACTTC
cdr3_aa: CASSLDRHSYEQYF

v_call: TRBV18
j_call: TRBJ1-1
clone_size: NA
d_call: TRBD1
cdr3_nt: TGTGCCAGCTCACCTGGACAGGTGGCGCTGGCCACTGAAGCTTTCTTT
cdr3_aa: CASSPGQVALATEAFF

v_call: TRBV5-1
j_call: TRBJ2-7
clone_size: few
d_call: NA
cdr3_nt: TGCGCCAGCAGCTTGGACGAGTACGAGCAGTACTTC
cdr3_aa: CASSLDEYEQYF

v_call: TRBV28
j_call: TRBJ1-4
clone_size: many
d_call: NA
cdr3_nt: TGTGCCAGCAGTTTAGGACTACAGGGTAAAAAACTGTTTTTT
cdr3_aa: CASSLGLQGKKLFF

v_call: TRBV27
j_call: TRBJ1-5
clone_size: many
d_call: TRBD1
cdr3_nt: TGTGCCAGCAGTCTAAGGGGGACAGGGGTATATAGCAATCAGCCCCAGCATTTT
cdr3_aa: CASSLRGTGVYSNQPQHF

v_call: TRBV6-2/TRBV6-3
j_call: TRBJ2-7
clone_size: NA
d_call: TRBD1
cdr3_nt: TGTGCCAGTGGAGCGGACAGGTCCTACGAGCAGTACTTC
cdr3_aa: CASGADRSYEQYF

v_call: TRBV5-1
j_call: TRBJ1-1
clone_size: many
d_call: NA
cdr3_nt: TGCGCCAGCACCCCCGGAGCGCTGAACACTGAAGCTTTCTTT
cdr3_aa: CASTPGALNTEAFF